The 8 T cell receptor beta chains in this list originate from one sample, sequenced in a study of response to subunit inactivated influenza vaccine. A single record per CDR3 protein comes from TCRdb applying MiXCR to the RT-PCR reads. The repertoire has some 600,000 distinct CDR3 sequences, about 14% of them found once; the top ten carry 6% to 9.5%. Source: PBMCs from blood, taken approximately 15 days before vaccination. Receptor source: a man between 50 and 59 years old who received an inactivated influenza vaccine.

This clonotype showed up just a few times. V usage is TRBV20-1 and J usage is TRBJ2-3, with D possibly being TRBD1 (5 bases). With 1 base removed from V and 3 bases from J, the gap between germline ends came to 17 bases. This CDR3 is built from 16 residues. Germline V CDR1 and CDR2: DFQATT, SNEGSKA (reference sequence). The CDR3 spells CSARGRTHYETDTQYF. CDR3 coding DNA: TGCAGTGCTAGAGGACGGACACACTATGAGACAGATACGCAGTATTTT.

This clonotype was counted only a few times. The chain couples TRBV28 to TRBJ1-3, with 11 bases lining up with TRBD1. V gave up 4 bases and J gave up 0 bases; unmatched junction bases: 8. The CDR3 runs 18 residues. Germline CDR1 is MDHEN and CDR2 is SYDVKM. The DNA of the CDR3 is TGTGCCAGCAGTTCTTTAGGACAGGGGGCCTTCTCTGGAAACACCATATATTTT. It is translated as CASSSLGQGAFSGNTIYF.

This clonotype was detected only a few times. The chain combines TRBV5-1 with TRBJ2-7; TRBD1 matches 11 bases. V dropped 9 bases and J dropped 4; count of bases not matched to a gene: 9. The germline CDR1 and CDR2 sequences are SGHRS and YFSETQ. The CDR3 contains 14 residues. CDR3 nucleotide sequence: TGCGCCACCCGCCCGGGACAGGGGGGATACGAGCAGTACTTC. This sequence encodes CATRPGQGGYEQYF.

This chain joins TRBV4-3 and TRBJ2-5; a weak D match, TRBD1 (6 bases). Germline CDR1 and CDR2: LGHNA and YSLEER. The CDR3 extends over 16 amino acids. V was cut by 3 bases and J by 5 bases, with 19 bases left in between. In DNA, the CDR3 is TGCGCCAGCAGCCAGGGTTACAGGGTCGGATGGGAGACCCAGTACTTC. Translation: CASSQGYRVGWETQYF.

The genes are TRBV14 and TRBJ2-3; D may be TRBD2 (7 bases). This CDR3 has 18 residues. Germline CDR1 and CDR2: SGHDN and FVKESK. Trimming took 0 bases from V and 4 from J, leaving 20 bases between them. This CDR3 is CASSQDLGGRYRSDTQYF. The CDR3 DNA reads TGTGCCAGCAGCCAAGATCTCGGGGGGCGTTATCGATCAGATACGCAGTATTTT.

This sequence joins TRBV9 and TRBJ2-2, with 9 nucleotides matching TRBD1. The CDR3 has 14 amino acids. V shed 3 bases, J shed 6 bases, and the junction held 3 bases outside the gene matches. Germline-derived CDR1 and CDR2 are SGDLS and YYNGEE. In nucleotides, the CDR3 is TGTGCCAGCAGCGGCCGACAGGGGGCCGGGGAGCTGTTTTTT. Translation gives CASSGRQGAGELFF.

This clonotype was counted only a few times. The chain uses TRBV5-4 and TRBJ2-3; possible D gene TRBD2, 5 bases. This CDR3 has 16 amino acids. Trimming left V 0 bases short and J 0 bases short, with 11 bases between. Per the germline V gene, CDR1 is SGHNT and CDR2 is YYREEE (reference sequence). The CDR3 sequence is CASSLDRGLSTDTQYF. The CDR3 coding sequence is TGTGCCAGCAGCTTGGACAGAGGGTTGAGCACAGATACGCAGTATTTT.

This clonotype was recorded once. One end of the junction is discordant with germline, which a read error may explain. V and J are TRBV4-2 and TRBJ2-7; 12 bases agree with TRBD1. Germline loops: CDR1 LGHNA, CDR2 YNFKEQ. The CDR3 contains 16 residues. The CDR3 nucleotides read TGTGCCAGCAGCCAACGAGGCGGGACAGGGGGCTACGTGCAGTACTTC. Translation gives CASSQRGGTGGYVQYF.